Sequencing of this TCR beta chain was carried out in a study of cytomegalovirus exposure and HLA in healthy donors. Study summary: Out of 150 million to 200 million T cells, an earlier analysis found over 100 million unique TCR beta sequences in total. Of several hundred genotyped donors, 75% to 90% grouped in the Caucasian-associated ancestry cluster. Study-wide findings and caveats: As a later analysis revealed, most CMV-associated TCR beta chains appeared HLA-restricted. Later on, an analysis found that several of the most significant clusters appeared to be linked to common viral pathogens, which included parvovirus B19.

Amplification used 60 Vbeta primers and 13 Jbeta primers. Sequencing was performed with immunoSEQ multiplex PCR; in TCRdb, only in-frame clones are kept and a portion is missing. In the table there are 300,000 or so clones, around four fifths of which are singletons. CDR3 size: 16 residues. V shed 0 bases and J 6 bases; nucleotides not matched to a gene: 8. The V gene's germline CDR1 is GTSNPN and CDR2 SVGIG (reference sequence). A word on this clone: What it recognizes is unknown.

The TCR comes from a woman aged 40 to 49 in good health and CMV-seropositive. The genes are TRBV30 and TRBJ1-5; 10 bases are shared with TRBD1. Sequenced input: PBMCs. CDR3 nucleotide sequence: TGTGCCTGGAGTGTACGGGGAGGACAGGGGGGTCAGCCCCAGCATTTT. As protein: CAWSVRGGQGGQPQHF.